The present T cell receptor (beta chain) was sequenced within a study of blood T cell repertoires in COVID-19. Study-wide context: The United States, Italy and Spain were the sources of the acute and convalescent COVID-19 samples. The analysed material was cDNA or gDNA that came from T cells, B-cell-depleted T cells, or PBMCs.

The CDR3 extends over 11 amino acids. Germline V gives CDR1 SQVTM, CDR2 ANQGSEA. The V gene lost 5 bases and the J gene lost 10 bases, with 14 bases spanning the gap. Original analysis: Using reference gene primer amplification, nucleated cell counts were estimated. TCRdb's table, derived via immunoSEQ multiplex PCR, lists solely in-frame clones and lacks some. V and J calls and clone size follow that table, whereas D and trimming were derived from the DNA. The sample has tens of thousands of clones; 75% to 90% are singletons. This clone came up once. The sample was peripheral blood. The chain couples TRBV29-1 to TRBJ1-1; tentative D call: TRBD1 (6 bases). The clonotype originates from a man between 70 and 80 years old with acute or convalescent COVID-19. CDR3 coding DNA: TGCAGCGTTAAAAGGGGGGGGGTAGCTTTCTTT. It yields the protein CSVKRGGVAFF.